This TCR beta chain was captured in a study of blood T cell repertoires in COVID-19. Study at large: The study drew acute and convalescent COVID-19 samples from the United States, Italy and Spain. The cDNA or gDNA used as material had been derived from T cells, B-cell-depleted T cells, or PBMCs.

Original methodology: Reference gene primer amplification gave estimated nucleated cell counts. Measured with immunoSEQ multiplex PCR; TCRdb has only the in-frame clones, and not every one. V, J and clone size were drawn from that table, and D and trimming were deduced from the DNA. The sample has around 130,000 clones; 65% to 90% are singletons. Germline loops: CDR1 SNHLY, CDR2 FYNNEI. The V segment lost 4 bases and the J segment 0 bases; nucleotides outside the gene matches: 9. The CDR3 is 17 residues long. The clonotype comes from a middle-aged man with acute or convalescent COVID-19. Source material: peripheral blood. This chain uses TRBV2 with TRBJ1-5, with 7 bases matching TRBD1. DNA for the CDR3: TGTGCCAGCAGTGGCGAGGACAGGATAGATAGCAATCAGCCCCAGCATTTT. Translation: CASSGEDRIDSNQPQHF.